This TCR beta chain was sequenced for a study of beta chain features in type 1 diabetes (dated by TCRdb to 2016 to 2018). As for the study more broadly: Patients and healthy donors did not differ in mean age, gender distribution, total cell number or subset yield. Across all samples, about 110 million sorted cells were examined, and cell number per subset correlated strongly with RNA yield. In the study, TCRB repertoires of sorted circulating CD4+ T cell subsets from recently diagnosed type 1 diabetes patients were compared with those of matched healthy donors. Naive and central memory subsets were obtained from all 30 or so donors, but regulatory and stem cell-like memory subsets were isolated from only 8 patients and roughly eight healthy donors.

All of the isolated RNA was reverse transcribed with the High Capacity cDNA Reverse Transcription Kit, so expressed TCRB transcripts were sequenced. Deep immunoSEQ sequencing was applied to naive, central memory and regulatory T cell samples, giving an average of around 3.4 million total reads per sample. Sorted cells were lysed in RLT buffer, and RNA was extracted using DNase-treated RNeasy Micro or Mini kits according to cell number. To prevent cross-contamination, every cell subset was processed on its own, while patient and healthy donor samples were processed together. Using the immunoSEQ multiplex PCR, TCRB sequences were amplified from cDNA into 87-bp fragments spanning the CDR3 region. Sequencing of the amplicons was performed on the Illumina HiSeq platform. The study's own analysis went as follows. PCR bias was corrected computationally using synthetic template baselines, and reads within Hamming distance 2 were collapsed, with unmergeable singletons discarded. Reads were aligned against IMGT so that V, D and J genes, CDR3 length and insertions or deletions at six rearrangement sites could be assigned. Clonotype counts were normalized to sorted cell number within each subset before computing true diversity and Gini coefficients with the tcR R package. The overlap coefficient, calculated on TCRB nucleotide sequences, was used to quantify repertoire sharing. As a proxy for the pre-selection repertoire, out-of-frame TCRB sequences from naive cells were analyzed. TCRdb holds this immuneACCESS table with in-frame rearrangements only. Some clones are missing; in checked studies, unresolved V genes explain under half, and the rest has no known cause. That table is the source of V, J and clone size, and D and trimming were worked out from the DNA. This sample gives 250,000 to 300,000 clones in total; 13% to 15% of them show up just once. Of the sample, 0.017% is held by the ten largest clones.

The cysteine opens and the phenylalanine closes a CDR3 of 14 amino acids. Only the CDR3 DNA stays, 42 bases, in frame from base 1. Trimming accounts for 4 bases at V and 6 bases at J, while the number of junction bases matched to no gene is 7. CDR1 and CDR2 were assigned from the germline V gene as SGHRS and YFSETQ. From each donor, a single peripheral blood sample of about 116 mL on average was drawn into heparinised tubes. Using a panel that included CD45RO, CCR7, CD25, CD127, CD95 and CD27, naive, central memory, regulatory and stem cell-like memory CD4+ T cells were sorted on a BD FACSAria II. A purity above 95% was achieved for all sorted populations. PBMCs were separated immediately by Lymphoprep density gradient centrifugation and were stained directly, without being cultured. Samples were stained and sorted in pairs, with one healthy donor and one patient per experiment, so that batch effects were minimized.

Broad study findings and their caveats: Only small numbers of individuals were included in the HLA sub-analyses, which left unresolved whether HLA type had any influence on TCRB rearrangement. The naive, central memory and regulatory TCRB repertoires appeared to resemble one another more closely among patients than among healthy donors. Type 1 diabetes patients showed a moderate but significant shortening of TCRB CDR3 length in all four CD4+ subsets. At VDJ recombination sites, type 1 diabetes patients had fewer insertions and more deleted nucleotides, which implies abnormalities in thymic rearrangement. Sequencing cDNA rather than genomic DNA could over-represent highly expressing activated cells, although activation and CD3 levels did not differ between groups. Shorter templates might have been favored by PCR, but patient and control samples were amplified and corrected together, so both groups would have been affected equally by any skew.

This clone came up a few times. What antigen it recognizes has not been identified. Qualities for individual bases were not recorded, and no much larger clone is one base off. The clonotype originates from a man aged 25 to 40 with type 1 diabetes. This sequence uses TRBV5-1 and TRBJ2-3; TRBD2 lines up with 8 middle nucleotides. Sequenced material: naive CD4+ T cells from blood. The cell subset or site label, read with the paper, signifies: true naive CD4+ T cells. The nucleotides are TGCGCCAGCAGCCGATCTAGCGGGCGGGATACGCAGTATTTT. It is translated as CASSRSSGRDTQYF.